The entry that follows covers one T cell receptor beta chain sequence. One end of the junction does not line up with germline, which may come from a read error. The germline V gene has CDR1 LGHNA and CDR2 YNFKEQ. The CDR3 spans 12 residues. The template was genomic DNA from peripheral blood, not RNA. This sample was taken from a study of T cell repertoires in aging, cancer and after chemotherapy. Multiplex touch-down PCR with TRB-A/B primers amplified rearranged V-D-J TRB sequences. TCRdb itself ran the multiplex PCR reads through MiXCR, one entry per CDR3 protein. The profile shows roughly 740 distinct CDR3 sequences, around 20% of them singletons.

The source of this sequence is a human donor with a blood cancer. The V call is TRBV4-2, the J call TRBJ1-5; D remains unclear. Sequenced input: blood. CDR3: CSSSQEGQPQHF. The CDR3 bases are TGCTCCAGCAGCCAAGAGGGTCAGCCCCAGCATTTT.